This T cell receptor beta chain was documented in a study of T cell repertoires in cytomegalovirus infection. On the study more broadly: Public signatures in TCR beta pointed to CMV infection and matching HLA type.

Note on this clonotype: Its matching antigen is unknown.

Points from the study as a whole: CMV carriers with the relevant HLA were identified by cumulative public TCR beta family frequency. What dominated the ex vivo response were HLA-C-restricted CMV-specific TCR beta clonotypes.

V lost 5 bases, J lost 2 bases, and 7 bases stayed unmatched. Germline CDR1 and CDR2: LNHDA and SQIVND (reference sequence). The CDR3 covers 15 residues. TCRdb reprocessed the reads with MiXCR, giving one entry per CDR3 protein. The sample consists of approximately 700,000 distinct CDR3 sequences, approximately 34% of them appearing once. This TCR was recovered from a human donor in good health (CMV status not recorded). Some clones in this sample may be carry-over from other donors' samples. The chain employs TRBV19 and TRBJ2-5; 8 nucleotides align to TRBD2. The specimen sequenced was PBMCs. The CDR3 spells CASSQREGWQETQYF. The CDR3 DNA sequence: TGTGCCAGTAGTCAACGGGAGGGTTGGCAAGAGACCCAGTACTTC.